Included here is one T cell receptor (beta chain) sequence, with context. Both 60 Vbeta primers and 13 Jbeta primers went into the PCR. Original analysis: Approximately 80 million unique TCR beta chains, around 10 million of them shared, were counted by a later analysis. Generated by immunoSEQ multiplex PCR, the TCRdb table keeps only in-frame clones and is missing some. The V and J calls and clone size come from that table; D and trimming were worked out from the DNA. The sample holds 99,000 or so clones; 78% are singletons and the top ten take 1.3%. The CDR3 covers 13 residues. Germline CDR1 MNHEY, CDR2 SVGAGI. J was trimmed by 3 bases and V by 8 bases; bases with no gene match: 4. The source of the sample is a study of cytomegalovirus exposure and HLA in healthy donors. Overall study context: From HLA-typed donors, an early data release held tens of millions of unique TCRs.

This chain connects TRBV6-5 to TRBJ2-7; TRBD2 aligns across 10 bases. The sequence was obtained from a man aged 25-45 years in good health and CMV-seronegative. The specimen was PBMCs. CDR3 amino acids: CASAASGSYEQYF. The CDR3, as DNA: TGTGCCAGCGCGGCTAGCGGGAGCTACGAGCAGTACTTC.